The 24 T cell receptor beta chains below come from one sample, sequenced in a study of blood T cell repertoires in COVID-19. Clones were read by immunoSEQ multiplex PCR, and TCRdb kept only the in-frame ones, dropping some. The table includes roughly 350,000 clones, 70% to 90% detected once. Sequencing input: peripheral blood. The receptors come from a woman aged 30 to 39 with COVID-19, enrolled during active disease.

The gene calls are TRBV30 and TRBJ2-6; TRBD1 matches 8 bases. Losses at the gene ends were 5 bases for V and 4 bases for J; bases not matched to a gene: 7. CDR1 and CDR2 (germline): GTSNPN, SVGIG (reference sequence). The CDR3 is 15 amino acids. CDR3 region: CAWAYRGTGANVLTF. The CDR3, as DNA: TGTGCCTGGGCATACAGGGGGACAGGGGCCAACGTCCTGACTTTC.

The chain employs TRBV7-6 and TRBJ2-1; 8 positions agree with TRBD2. The V segment lost 8 bases and the J segment 10 bases; nucleotides outside the gene matches: 19. CDR3 size: 16 residues. The germline V gene has CDR1 SGHVS and CDR2 FNYEAQ. CDR3 sequence: CASRLRGPRAGDEQFF. CDR3 DNA sequence: TGTGCCAGCCGCCTCAGAGGGCCGAGAGCGGGAGACGAGCAGTTCTTC.

The chain uses TRBV4-1 and TRBJ2-7; D is undetermined. This CDR3 is 14 amino acids long. V lost 1 base to trimming and J lost 6 bases, with 13 bases between them. Germline CDR1 reads MGHRA; CDR2 reads YSYEKL. The DNA for the CDR3 is TGCGCCAGCAGCCAAGGACTCCCGCTCGGCGAGCAGTACTTC. It yields the protein CASSQGLPLGEQYF.

Only one count was recorded for this clone. CDR3 sequence reads: CASTSIGTRNTGELFF. The DNA for the CDR3 is TGTGCCAGCACCTCCATTGGGACAAGGAACACCGGGGAGCTGTTTTTT. The chain uses TRBV27 and TRBJ2-2; D perhaps matches TRBD1 (6 bases). Trimming removed 7 bases from V and 1 base from J, with 16 bases in between. This CDR3 comprises 16 residues. Germline V CDR1 and CDR2: MNHEY, SMNVEV (reference sequence).

V and J are TRBV5-1 and TRBJ2-3, with TRBD1 as a possible D gene (7 bases). CDR1 is SGHRS, CDR2 YFSETQ, per germline. V was cut by 3 bases and J by 5 bases, with 10 bases left in between. The CDR3 is made up of 13 amino acids. CDR3 region: CASSWGDRDTQYF. The CDR3 DNA reads TGCGCCAGCAGCTGGGGGGACAGAGATACGCAGTATTTT.

The chain combines TRBV3-1 (or the pseudogene TRBV3-2) with TRBJ1-2; D call uncertain. V lost 0 bases and J 5 bases, leaving 7 bases between the germline ends. Germline V lookup: CDR1 LGHDT, CDR2 YNNKEL (reference sequence). The length of the CDR3 is 13 residues. In DNA form, the CDR3 reads TGTGCCAGCAGCCAAGATGGCAGGTATGGCTACACCTTC. Its protein product is CASSQDGRYGYTF.

The V call is TRBV19, the J call TRBJ2-1; weak D call: TRBD1 (5 bases). Germline V CDR1 and CDR2: LNHDA, SQIVND (reference sequence). CDR3 length: 13 amino acids. V lost 3 bases to trimming and J lost 10 bases, with 13 bases between them. The CDR3 loop is CASSIGRGAEQFF. CDR3 DNA: TGTGCCAGTAGTATCGGTAGGGGCGCGGAGCAGTTCTTC.

The chain carries TRBV5-4 and TRBJ2-7, with 8 positions matching TRBD1. CDR1 is SGHNT and CDR2 is YYREEE in the germline V gene (reference sequence). The CDR3 is 13 residues long. Trimming cost V 4 bases and J 5 bases; bases outside gene matches: 5. The CDR3 sequence: CASSIRDRNEQYF. As DNA, the CDR3 is TGTGCCAGCAGCATCCGGGACAGGAACGAGCAGTACTTC.

The chain employs TRBV6-2 or TRBV6-3 and TRBJ1-1; D not certain. Trimming cost V 6 bases and J 5 bases, with 13 bases left between them. CDR3 size: 13 residues. Germline V gives CDR1 MNHEY, CDR2 SVGEGT. CDR3 in DNA: TGTGCCAGCAGCCCGGGAGGGTGGACTGAAGCTTTCTTT. It is translated as CASSPGGWTEAFF.

This clone was seen many times. The rearrangement joins TRBV4-2 to TRBJ2-2, with 10 bases fitting TRBD2. This CDR3 region has 16 residues. Unmatched junction bases numbered 4, after V lost 5 bases and J lost 1 base. Germline V CDR1 and CDR2: LGHNA, YNFKEQ. CDR3 amino acids: CASSGRTSGNTGELFF. The CDR3 DNA reads TGTGCCAGCAGCGGGCGGACTAGCGGGAACACCGGGGAGCTGTTTTTT.

The CDR3: CATSDLPGGSYNEQFF. The CDR3 nucleotides read TGTGCCACCAGTGATTTGCCGGGGGGCTCCTACAATGAGCAGTTCTTC. This chain connects TRBV24-1 to TRBJ2-1; TRBD2 aligns across 7 bases. Germline-derived CDR1 and CDR2 are KGHDR and SFDVKD. V lost 0 bases to trimming and J lost 0 bases; unmatched junction nucleotides: 1. The CDR3 has 16 amino acids.

The chain employs TRBV4-3 and TRBJ2-6; 9 bases match TRBD1. This CDR3 comprises 18 residues. The germline V gene encodes CDR1 LGHNA and CDR2 YSLEER. Losses at the gene ends were 4 bases for V and 1 base for J; bases not matched to a gene: 8. The CDR3 nucleotides are TGCGCCAGCAGCCCCTTTGTGACAGGGGGGTCTGGGGCCAACGTCCTGACTTTC. Its protein product is CASSPFVTGGSGANVLTF.

This clone was recorded once. V is TRBV2 and J is TRBJ2-5; maybe TRBD2 (7 bases). The CDR3 loop spans 15 amino acids. The germline V gene has CDR1 SNHLY and CDR2 FYNNEI. The V gene lost 5 bases and the J gene lost 5 bases, with 18 bases spanning the gap. This chain's CDR3 is CASSPQAGAGETQYF. The CDR3 nucleotides read TGTGCCAGCAGTCCCCAGGCGGGGGCAGGGGAGACCCAGTACTTC.

The chain couples TRBV5-6 to TRBJ2-7, with TRBD1 matching over 7 bases. The CDR3 sequence is 16 residues long. J lost 7 bases, V lost 6 bases, and 19 bases had no gene match. CDR1 is SGHDT, CDR2 YYEEEE, per germline. CDR3 region: CASTSVVTGTDGEQYF. CDR3 sequence (DNA): TGTGCCAGCACCTCAGTTGTTACCGGGACAGACGGGGAGCAGTACTTC. The variable domain in full, with the rest retrieved from reference TRBV5-6 and TRBJ2-7, is DAGVTQSPTHLIKTRGQQVTLRCSPKSGHDTVSWYQQALGQGPQFIFQYYEEEERQRGNFPDRFSGHQFPNYSSELNVNALLLGDSALYLCASTSVVTGTDGEQYFGPGTRLTVT.

The rearrangement links TRBV6-5 to TRBJ1-2, with D possibly matching TRBD1 (6 bases). V lost 0 bases and J 7 bases, leaving 9 bases between the germline ends. This CDR3 spans 13 amino acids. Germline V CDR1 and CDR2: MNHEY, SVGAGI. The CDR3 sequence: CASSYSGQTGYTF. DNA for the CDR3: TGTGCCAGCAGTTACTCGGGACAAACTGGCTACACCTTC.

This clone was counted a few times. The chain is built from TRBV6-1 and TRBJ2-7; D might be TRBD2 (6 bases). Trimming cost V 1 base and J 2 bases, with 9 bases left between them. This CDR3 region has 14 residues. Germline V gene data show CDR1 as MNHNS and CDR2 as SASEGT. The CDR3 spells CASSEEEGTYEQYF. CDR3 nucleotide sequence: TGTGCCAGCAGTGAAGAGGAGGGAACCTACGAGCAGTACTTC.

This chain connects TRBV7-9 to TRBJ1-2; TRBD1 aligns across 8 bases. The CDR3 spans 15 residues. V gave up 2 bases and J gave up 8 bases; unmatched junction bases: 10. Germline CDR1 is SEHNR and CDR2 is FQNEAQ (reference sequence). This CDR3 is CASSLNPDRERGYTF. The CDR3 DNA reads as TGTGCCAGCAGCTTAAACCCGGACAGGGAGCGCGGCTACACCTTC.

This clone appeared a single time. This rearrangement joins TRBV28 to TRBJ1-3, with TRBD1 as a possible D gene (6 bases). V shed 0 bases and J shed 0 bases, with 24 bases lying between them. The CDR3 extends over 21 amino acids. Germline CDR1 MDHEN, CDR2 SYDVKM. For the CDR3, the DNA is TGTGCCAGCAGTTTATGGGGCCAAGGAATACAGGGCGGACTCTCTGGAAACACCATATATTTT. Protein sequence: CASSLWGQGIQGGLSGNTIYF. Supplemented by reference TRBV28 and TRBJ1-3, the full variable domain reads DVKVTQSSRYLVKRTGEKVFLECVQDMDHENMFWYRQDPGLGLRLIYFSYDVKMKEKGDIPEGYSVSREKKERFSLILESASTNQTSMYLCASSLWGQGIQGGLSGNTIYFGEGSWLTVV.

The chain employs TRBV6-5 and TRBJ1-6, with 7 bases matching TRBD1. The CDR3 spans 15 residues. Germline loops: CDR1 MNHEY, CDR2 SVGAGI. V was clipped by 4 bases and J by 5 bases; unmatched bases: 5. The CDR3 is CASSSLGTDNSPLHF. In DNA form, the CDR3 reads TGTGCCAGCAGTTCCCTCGGGACAGATAATTCACCCCTCCACTTT.

This sequence joins TRBV3-1 (or the pseudogene TRBV3-2) and TRBJ2-3; weak D call: TRBD2 (6 bases). This CDR3 has 17 amino acids. V lost 1 base and J 4 bases, leaving 18 bases between the germline ends. Germline V gene data show CDR1 as LGHDT and CDR2 as YNNKEL (reference sequence). The CDR3 reads CASSQAYSGVLADTQYF. DNA for the CDR3: TGTGCCAGCAGCCAAGCCTATTCGGGGGTATTGGCAGATACGCAGTATTTT.

V usage is TRBV4-1 and J usage is TRBJ2-7, with TRBD1 matching over 9 bases. The CDR3 is 15 residues long. With 1 base clipped from V and 2 bases from J, the junction kept 3 bases outside the gene matches. Germline V gene sequence: CDR1 MGHRA, CDR2 YSYEKL. The CDR3 DNA is TGCGCCAGCAGCCAAGGAGGGACAGGGACCTACGAGCAGTACTTC. Translation: CASSQGGTGTYEQYF.

This clone was seen just once. The chain employs TRBV6-4 and TRBJ2-1; no firm D call. With 6 bases removed from V and 0 bases from J, the gap between germline ends came to 15 bases. There are 16 residues in the CDR3. Germline CDR1 and CDR2: MRHNA and SNTAGT. This CDR3 is CASSPEWAVSYNEQFF. CDR3 nucleotide sequence: TGTGCCAGCAGCCCCGAATGGGCAGTCTCCTACAATGAGCAGTTCTTC.

The chain links TRBV28 to TRBJ2-1; weak D call: TRBD2 (5 bases). The CDR3 is 17 residues long. Germline V CDR1 and CDR2: MDHEN, SYDVKM. Trimming shortened V by 7 bases and J by 0 bases, and 19 bases separated the two germline ends. The CDR3 region has the DNA TGTGCCAGCATCCCGACTAAGGGCGTCGTCTCCTACAATGAGCAGTTCTTC. It specifies CASIPTKGVVSYNEQFF.

This chain connects TRBV7-2 to TRBJ2-2, with a tentative D call TRBD1 (6 bases). V was pared by 1 base and J by 6 bases, with 12 bases between. Per the germline V gene, CDR1 is SGHTA and CDR2 is FQGNSA. The CDR3 has 15 amino acids. CDR3 sequence reads: CASSLGTGIPGELFF. CDR3 bases: TGTGCCAGCAGCTTAGGAACAGGGATCCCCGGGGAGCTGTTTTTT.